The 3 T cell receptor beta chains presented below share a single source sample, sequenced in a study of blood T cell repertoires in COVID-19. Profiling relied on immunoSEQ multiplex PCR, and the TCRdb table lists in-frame clones only, not all of them. The table lists 95,000 to 150,000 clones, 60% to 85% of them singletons. Sequenced sample: peripheral blood. All receptors derive from a human donor with acute or convalescent COVID-19. The donor label of this sample is uncertain.

Concerning this clone: Other DNA sequences in the sample encode the same CDR3. The chain has TRBV6-5 and TRBJ1-3; 7 nucleotides agree with TRBD1. The ends lost 6 bases at V and 2 bases at J; junction bases unmatched: 4. The CDR3 sequence is 14 residues long. Germline V lookup: CDR1 MNHEY, CDR2 SVGAGI. CDR3 nucleotide sequence: TGTGCCAGCAGGTCAGGGGGGACTGGAAACACCATATATTTT. Translating it yields CASRSGGTGNTIYF.

The chain is built from TRBV28 and TRBJ1-2, with 7 bases matching TRBD1. The V gene end was trimmed by 1 base and the J gene end by 8 bases; junction bases not matched to a gene: 19. Germline assignment: CDR1 MDHEN and CDR2 SYDVKM. The length of the CDR3 is 18 residues. The CDR3 sequence: CASSLFRTGGAVFGGYTF. CDR3 DNA: TGTGCCAGCAGTTTATTCCGGACAGGTGGGGCGGTATTCGGGGGCTACACCTTC.

This clone occurred a few times. V is TRBV10-2 and J is TRBJ2-6; D not resolved. The CDR3 extends over 13 amino acids. Trimming took 8 bases from V and 2 from J, leaving 7 bases between them. Germline V CDR1 and CDR2: WSHSY, SAAADI. The CDR3 DNA reads TGCGCCAGCTCCCGAGCTGGGGCCAACGTCCTGACTTTC. Protein product: CASSRAGANVLTF.